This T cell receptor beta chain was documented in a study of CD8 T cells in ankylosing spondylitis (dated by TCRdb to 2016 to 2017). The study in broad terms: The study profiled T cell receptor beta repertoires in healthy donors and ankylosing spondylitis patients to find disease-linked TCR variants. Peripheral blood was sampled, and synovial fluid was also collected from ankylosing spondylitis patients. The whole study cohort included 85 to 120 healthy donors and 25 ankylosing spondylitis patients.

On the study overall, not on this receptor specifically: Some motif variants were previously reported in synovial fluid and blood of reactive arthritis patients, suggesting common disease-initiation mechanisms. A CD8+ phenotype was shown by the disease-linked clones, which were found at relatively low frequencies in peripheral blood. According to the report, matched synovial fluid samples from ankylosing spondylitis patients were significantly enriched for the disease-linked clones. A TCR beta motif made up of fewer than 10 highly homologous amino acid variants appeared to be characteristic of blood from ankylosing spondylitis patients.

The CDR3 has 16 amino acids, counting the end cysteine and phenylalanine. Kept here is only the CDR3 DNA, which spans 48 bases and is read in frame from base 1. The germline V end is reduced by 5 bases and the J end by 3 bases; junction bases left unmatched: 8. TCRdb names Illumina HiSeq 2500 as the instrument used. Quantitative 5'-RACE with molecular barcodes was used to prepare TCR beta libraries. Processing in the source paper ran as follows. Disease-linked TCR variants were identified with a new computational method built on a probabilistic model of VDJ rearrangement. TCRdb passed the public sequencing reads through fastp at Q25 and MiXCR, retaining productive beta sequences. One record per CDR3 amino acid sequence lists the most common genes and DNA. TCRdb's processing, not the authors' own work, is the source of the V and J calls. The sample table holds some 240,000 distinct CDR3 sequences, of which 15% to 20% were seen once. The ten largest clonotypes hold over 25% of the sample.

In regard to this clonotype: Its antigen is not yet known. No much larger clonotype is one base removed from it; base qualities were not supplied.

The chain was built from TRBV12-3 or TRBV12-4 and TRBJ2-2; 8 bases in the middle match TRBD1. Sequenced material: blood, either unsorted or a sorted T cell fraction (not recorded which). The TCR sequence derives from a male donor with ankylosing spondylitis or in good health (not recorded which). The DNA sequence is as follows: TGTGCCAGCAGTGTCAAACAGGGGGTCGACACCGGGGAGCTGTTTTTT. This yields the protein CASSVKQGVDTGELFF.